These 7 T cell receptor beta chains were sequenced from one sample in a study of T cell responses to AZD1222 COVID-19 vaccine. Measured with immunoSEQ multiplex PCR; TCRdb has only the in-frame clones, and not every one. The table has 100,000 or so clones, 89% seen once; the top ten hold 5.5%. The sequencing used peripheral blood, collected 28 days after the second AZD1222 dose. The receptors come from an adult who received the AZD1222 COVID-19 vaccine.

The CDR3 reads CATSDSAPGARGGELFF. CDR3 coding DNA: TGTGCCACCAGTGATTCCGCACCAGGGGCTCGGGGCGGGGAGCTGTTTTTT. The chain uses TRBV24-1 and TRBJ2-2, with D perhaps TRBD1 (6 bases). The germline V and J ends were trimmed by 2 bases and 7 bases, with 19 bases remaining between them. Germline-derived CDR1 and CDR2 are KGHDR and SFDVKD. The CDR3 length is 17 residues.

The rearrangement uses TRBV20-1 and TRBJ1-2; D is ambiguous. This CDR3 comprises 13 residues. V was shortened by 3 bases and J by 3 bases, with 11 bases between the two germline ends. Germline V gene data show CDR1 as DFQATT and CDR2 as SNEGSKA (reference sequence). In nucleotides, the CDR3 is TGCAGTGCTAGTTATCTAGGAGACTATGGCTACACCTTC. Protein sequence: CSASYLGDYGYTF.

The chain employs TRBV11-2 and TRBJ2-5, with TRBD2 identical over 9 bases. Germline V gene sequence: CDR1 SGHAT, CDR2 FQNNGV. Unmatched junction bases numbered 2, after V lost 5 bases and J lost 1 base. The CDR3 totals 14 residues. The CDR3 protein is CASSQRGAQETQYF. As DNA, the CDR3 is TGTGCCAGCAGCCAGCGGGGGGCCCAAGAGACCCAGTACTTC.

The rearrangement joins TRBV4-1 to TRBJ2-1; 9 bases align to TRBD1. The CDR3 runs to 17 residues. J lost 4 bases, V lost 4 bases, and 11 bases had no gene match. CDR1 and CDR2 (germline): MGHRA, YSYEKL. This chain's CDR3 is CASSRTLQGASYNEQFF. CDR3 coding DNA: TGCGCCAGCAGCCGGACACTACAGGGGGCGTCTTACAATGAGCAGTTCTTC.

V is TRBV9 and J is TRBJ1-5; the D is unclear. The V end lost 2 bases, the J end lost 0 bases, and 9 bases lay between the germline ends. The CDR3 is 15 amino acids. Germline values: CDR1 SGDLS, CDR2 YYNGEE. The CDR3 loop is CASSVGAYSNQPQHF. The CDR3 region has the DNA TGTGCCAGCAGCGTCGGAGCATATAGCAATCAGCCCCAGCATTTT.

The chain recombines TRBV7-2 with TRBJ2-2, with D perhaps TRBD2 (7 bases). The CDR3 extends over 15 amino acids. V was clipped by 1 base and J by 6 bases, with 12 bases between them. Germline CDR1 SGHTA, CDR2 FQGNSA. The CDR3 loop is CASSLEVGGPGELFF. The DNA for the CDR3 is TGTGCCAGCAGCTTAGAAGTGGGGGGGCCCGGGGAGCTGTTTTTT.

The chain employs TRBV28 and TRBJ1-1, with D perhaps matching TRBD1 (6 bases). The CDR3 loop spans 13 amino acids. From germline, CDR1 is MDHEN and CDR2 SYDVKM. The V end was cut by 7 bases, the J end by 11 bases, with 20 bases between. The CDR3 sequence: CASTDAGAWGAFF. The CDR3 region has the DNA TGTGCCAGCACCGACGCGGGGGCGTGGGGGGCTTTCTTT.